The 17 T cell receptor beta chains given below trace back to one sample, sequenced in a study of CD4+ T cells in melanoma (dated by TCRdb to between 2021 and 2023). Library preparation employed the immunoSEQ multiplex PCR assay. In TCRdb, the immuneACCESS table is reduced to in-frame sequences with V and J assigned. These tables do not hold every clone; where another copy was compared, an unresolved V gene accounts for under half, and the others remain unexplained. Present in this sample are roughly 150,000 clones, around 90% of which were seen just once. Of the sample, 1.5% to 1.7% falls within the top ten clones. These receptors all come from a human donor with melanoma.

This CDR3 is CASSLEGAGYTF. In DNA, the CDR3 is TGTGCCAGCAGCTTAGAGGGGGCTGGCTACACCTTC. This chain uses TRBV7-9 with TRBJ1-2, with 7 bases lining up with TRBD1. The V gene's germline CDR1 is SEHNR and CDR2 FQNEAQ (reference sequence). V lost 1 base, J lost 7 bases, and 0 bases stayed unmatched. The CDR3 is 12 residues long.

The chain employs TRBV18 and TRBJ1-5; D possibly corresponds to TRBD1 (5 bases). Trimming stripped 3 bases from V and 7 bases from J, with 10 bases between. The CDR3 sequence is 13 residues long. CDR1 is KGHSH and CDR2 is LQKENI in the germline V gene. CDR3 DNA sequence: TGTGCCAGCTCACCCCTGGGGGAGCAGCCCCAGCATTTT. This sequence encodes CASSPLGEQPQHF.

V is TRBV6-6 and J is TRBJ1-2, with TRBD1 matching over 9 bases. V lost 1 base, J lost 5 bases, and 5 bases stayed unmatched. Germline loops: CDR1 MNHNY, CDR2 SVGAGI (reference sequence). CDR3 size: 15 residues. The CDR3 spells CASSYLQGASYGYTF. In DNA form, the CDR3 reads TGTGCCAGCAGTTACTTACAGGGGGCTAGTTATGGCTACACCTTC.

The rearrangement joins TRBV18 to TRBJ2-2; tentatively, D is TRBD1 (5 bases). The CDR3 extends over 15 amino acids. The ends were cut back, 4 bases at V and 2 bases at J, with 11 bases in the middle. Germline V CDR1 and CDR2: KGHSH, LQKENI. The CDR3 nucleotides read TGTGCCAGCTCACGGGGCACGATTAACACCGGGGAGCTGTTTTTT. Protein: CASSRGTINTGELFF.

The chain joins TRBV27 to TRBJ1-6, with 8 bases that match TRBD1. Trimming at V came to 5 bases and at J to 7 bases, leaving 1 base not matched to a gene. Germline V gene lookup returns CDR1 MNHEY and CDR2 SMNVEV (reference sequence). This CDR3 is 13 amino acids long. CDR3 in amino acids: CASSRTGNSPLHF. DNA for the CDR3: TGTGCCAGCAGTCGGACAGGGAATTCACCCCTCCACTTT.

This chain joins TRBV28 and TRBJ1-6; 9 nucleotides match TRBD1. The CDR3 runs to 17 residues. Germline CDR1 MDHEN, CDR2 SYDVKM. V was clipped by 4 bases and J by 7 bases; unmatched bases: 11. The CDR3 reads CASSSRDRVGENSPLHF. The CDR3 region has the DNA TGTGCCAGCAGTTCCCGGGACAGGGTCGGAGAGAATTCACCCCTCCACTTT.

This chain uses TRBV18 with TRBJ1-2; no reliable D call. In germline, CDR1 is KGHSH, CDR2 LQKENI. Deletions cut 5 bases from V and 4 bases from J, with 8 bases between. The CDR3 length is 12 residues. CDR3 sequence reads: CASSEESYGYTF. The CDR3 nucleotides are TGTGCCAGCTCAGAGGAATCCTATGGCTACACCTTC.

The V and J genes are TRBV6-1 and TRBJ2-3; 7 nucleotides align to TRBD1. V lost 2 bases and J lost 1; bases outside the gene matches: 18. Germline V CDR1 and CDR2: MNHNS, SASEGT. This CDR3 has 20 amino acids. The CDR3 coding sequence is TGTGCCAGCAGTGAAATCCACTATGCTAGGGGGCCGCAGGGCACAGATACGCAGTATTTT. Amino acid sequence: CASSEIHYARGPQGTDTQYF.

The chain has TRBV5-4 and TRBJ2-3, with no clear D. In germline, CDR1 is SGHNT, CDR2 YYREEE (reference sequence). The CDR3 is 14 residues long. V dropped 0 bases and J dropped 4 bases, with 9 bases sitting between them. CDR3 in amino acids: CASSLGHTPDTQYF. The CDR3 DNA reads as TGTGCCAGCAGCTTGGGACATACTCCAGATACGCAGTATTTT.

The chain links TRBV7-2 to TRBJ1-6; 8 bases are a match to TRBD1. Trimming at V came to 2 bases and at J to 10 bases, leaving 13 bases not matched to a gene. The germline V gene encodes CDR1 SGHTA and CDR2 FQGNSA. The CDR3 is 17 amino acids. Here the CDR3 reads CASSLTERQGPGSPLHF. The CDR3, as DNA: TGTGCCAGCAGCTTAACCGAACGACAGGGGCCAGGGTCACCCCTCCACTTT.

Comments on this clone: The sample has other DNA sequences that encode this CDR3 too. The CDR3 is CASSPQGSGNTIYF. DNA of the CDR3: TGTGCCAGCAGCCCCCAGGGTAGTGGAAACACCATATATTTT. The gene calls are TRBV6-5 and TRBJ1-3, with TRBD1 as a possible D gene (5 bases). The CDR3 sequence is 14 residues long. The V end lost 6 bases, the J end lost 3 bases, and 12 bases lay between the germline ends. Germline V gene sequence: CDR1 MNHEY, CDR2 SVGAGI.

The CDR3 sequence: CASSSPEGGGEQYF. DNA for the CDR3: TGCGCCAGCAGCTCCCCCGAGGGGGGAGGCGAGCAGTACTTC. The chain combines TRBV5-1 with TRBJ2-7; the D call may be TRBD1 or TRBD2 (6 bases each). The CDR3 is 14 amino acids. Looked up from germline, CDR1 is SGHRS and CDR2 is YFSETQ. V lost 3 bases and J 6 bases, leaving 16 bases between the germline ends.

The V call is TRBV5-1, the J call TRBJ2-5; TRBD2 matches 7 bases. Germline lookup yields CDR1 SGHRS and CDR2 YFSETQ. V was pared by 5 bases and J by 3 bases, with 7 bases of the junction left unmatched. The CDR3 covers 14 residues. CDR3 bases: TGCGCCAGCAGGCCCGGGACTACAAAAGAGACCCAGTACTTC. Translation gives CASRPGTTKETQYF.

CDR3 region: CASTLGRGINTDTQYF. In DNA, the CDR3 is TGTGCCAGCACCTTGGGCAGGGGGATCAATACAGATACGCAGTATTTT. The chain is built from TRBV13 and TRBJ2-3; 7 bases are a match to TRBD1. With V trimmed by 7 bases and J by 3 bases, 13 bases remained unmatched. The CDR3 runs to 16 residues. In germline, CDR1 is PRHDT, CDR2 FYEKMQ (reference sequence).

The CDR3 region is CASSRKPGLAGGPTDTQYF. The CDR3 DNA sequence: TGCGCCAGCAGCCGAAAACCGGGACTAGCGGGGGGGCCCACAGATACGCAGTATTTT. This chain connects TRBV5-1 to TRBJ2-3; 16 bases match TRBD2. J gave up 2 bases and V 4 bases, and 10 bases lay outside the gene matches. The CDR3 has 19 residues. Germline-derived CDR1 and CDR2 are SGHRS and YFSETQ.

The genes are TRBV7-9 and TRBJ2-3; weak D call: TRBD1 (5 bases). Germline V gene sequence: CDR1 SEHNR, CDR2 FQNEAQ (reference sequence). With 1 base removed from V and 3 bases from J, the gap between germline ends came to 14 bases. This CDR3 has 16 residues. The CDR3 spells CASSLDKGFSTDTQYF. CDR3 nucleotides: TGTGCCAGCAGCTTAGATAAGGGGTTTTCGACAGATACGCAGTATTTT.

Points on this clone: This same CDR3 is encoded by further DNA sequences in the sample. V is TRBV20-1 and J is TRBJ1-1; tentative D call: TRBD1 (5 bases). Germline V CDR1 and CDR2: DFQATT, SNEGSKA (reference sequence). This CDR3 is 11 amino acids long. V was shortened by 5 bases and J by 5 bases, with 9 bases between the two germline ends. Here the CDR3 DNA reads TGCAGTGCTTCCAGGGTTACTGAAGCTTTCTTT. This sequence encodes CSASRVTEAFF.